Shown below are 10 T cell receptor beta chains from a single sample sequenced in a study of radiation and T cells in renal cell carcinoma. As to time point: baseline pretreatment blood. Specified treatment: 15 Gy SBRT to primary tumor, nephrectomy 4 weeks later. Sequencing was performed with immunoSEQ multiplex PCR; in TCRdb, only in-frame clones are kept and a portion is missing. The table lists about 91,000 clones, 70% to 85% of them singletons. The sample consisted of blood, taken from a patient whose treatment included radiotherapy and nephrectomy. Receptors originate from a man between 60 and 70 years old with renal cell carcinoma.

This clone was observed a single time. The J gene is TRBJ2-7, the V gene TRBV27; D may be TRBD1 (6 bases). There are 14 residues in the CDR3. Germline-derived CDR1 and CDR2 are MNHEY and SMNVEV (reference sequence). Trimming stripped 6 bases from V and 0 bases from J, with 12 bases between. The CDR3 region has the DNA TGTGCCAGCAGGAAACAGGGTGGCTCCTACGAGCAGTACTTC. The encoded protein is CASRKQGGSYEQYF.

The V gene is TRBV19, the J gene TRBJ1-1, with unresolved D. Germline V gene data show CDR1 as LNHDA and CDR2 as SQIVND (reference sequence). The CDR3 totals 16 residues. V lost 3 bases to trimming and J lost 3 bases, with 17 bases between them. The CDR3 region has the DNA TGTGCCAGTAGTATCTACTCAACCGAGGCATACACTGAAGCTTTCTTT. This codes for CASSIYSTEAYTEAFF.

The J gene is TRBJ2-7, the V gene TRBV5-1; 12 bases fit TRBD1. The germline V gene has CDR1 SGHRS and CDR2 YFSETQ. With 4 bases clipped from V and 6 bases from J, the junction kept 11 bases outside the gene matches. The CDR3 is 16 residues long. CDR3 sequence reads: CASSQPSGTGGAEQYF. In DNA, the CDR3 is TGCGCCAGCAGCCAGCCGTCCGGGACAGGGGGCGCCGAGCAGTACTTC.

V usage is TRBV28 and J usage is TRBJ1-2; a weak D match, TRBD1 (5 bases). The germline CDR1 and CDR2 sequences are MDHEN and SYDVKM. The length of the CDR3 is 15 residues. Deletions cut 5 bases from V and 4 bases from J, with 17 bases between. The CDR3 is CASSLRETAPYGYTF. The CDR3, as DNA: TGTGCCAGCAGTCTCCGGGAGACAGCCCCCTATGGCTACACCTTC.

The chain uses TRBV11-2 and TRBJ2-1, with D tentatively TRBD1 or TRBD2 (5 bases each). The V end lost 1 base, the J end lost 4 bases, and 8 bases lay between the germline ends. Germline V gene lookup returns CDR1 SGHAT and CDR2 FQNNGV. The CDR3 covers 14 residues. CDR3 coding DNA: TGTGCCAGCAGCTTAGTGGGGGAATACAATGAGCAGTTCTTC. Residues: CASSLVGEYNEQFF.

J is TRBJ2-1 and V is TRBV7-9; no definite D call. The V end was cut by 3 bases, the J end by 0 bases, with 9 bases between. CDR3 length: 15 residues. The germline V gene has CDR1 SEHNR and CDR2 FQNEAQ (reference sequence). The CDR3 bases are TGTGCCAGCAGCTTTGAAGGGAACTCCTACAATGAGCAGTTCTTC. This encodes CASSFEGNSYNEQFF.

The V call is TRBV14, the J call TRBJ2-1; 8 nucleotides match TRBD2. Trimming removed 3 bases from V and 8 bases from J; junction bases left unmatched: 9. The germline V gene has CDR1 SGHDN and CDR2 FVKESK. The CDR3 runs 15 residues. The CDR3 bases are TGTGCCAGCAGCCAGCCGGGGACTAGGGGCCATGAGCAGTTCTTC. Translation: CASSQPGTRGHEQFF.

The V and J genes are TRBV19 and TRBJ2-3; 10 bases agree with TRBD2. Germline V CDR1 and CDR2: LNHDA, SQIVND (reference sequence). CDR3 length: 15 residues. The junction had 9 bases not matched to a gene; V was cut back by 4 bases and J by 8 bases. The CDR3 region has the DNA TGTGCCAGTAGTACCCCCATGGTAGCGGGAGGTACGCAGTATTTT. This gives the protein CASSTPMVAGGTQYF.

This rearrangement joins TRBV5-6 to TRBJ1-3; 8 bases map to TRBD1. V shed 4 bases and J 2 bases; nucleotides not matched to a gene: 2. There are 14 residues in the CDR3. Looked up from germline, CDR1 is SGHDT and CDR2 is YYEEEE. CDR3 region: CASSPTGAGNTIYF. The DNA for the CDR3 is TGTGCCAGCAGCCCGACAGGGGCTGGAAACACCATATATTTT.

The chain combines TRBV4-1 with TRBJ2-3, with 7 positions matching TRBD1. Trimming removed 3 bases from V and 1 base from J; junction bases left unmatched: 4. Germline values: CDR1 MGHRA, CDR2 YSYEKL. The CDR3 is made up of 15 amino acids. The CDR3 protein is CASSHSTGGTDTQYF. Written as DNA, the CDR3 is TGCGCCAGCAGCCACTCAACAGGGGGCACAGATACGCAGTATTTT.